This T cell receptor beta chain was found in a study of T cell responses to AZD1222 COVID-19 vaccine. Only in-frame clones appear in the TCRdb table, and some are missing; sequencing was by immunoSEQ multiplex PCR. The data show 150,000 to 180,000 clones, with 90% seen just once and 18% held by the top ten. The receptor was derived from an adult in good health. This specimen consisted of peripheral blood, obtained on day 0 of AZD1222 vaccination.

The CDR3 bases are TGTGCCAGCAGCTTAGGACTGAACACTGAAGCTTTCTTT. Translating gives CASSLGLNTEAFF. The chain couples TRBV11-3 to TRBJ1-1; no reliable D call. CDR1 is SGHNT and CDR2 is YENEEA in the germline V gene. Trimming cost V 1 base and J 0 bases, with 3 bases left between them. The CDR3 has 13 residues.